This TCR beta chain originates from a study of long-term antiretroviral therapy in people with HIV. Study-level results: Investigators report no available data on ART adherence, viral resistance or therapy changes. Post-ART, diversity grew, though it stayed under transplant donor control levels. Clones that expanded before ART (that is, prior to treatment) dominated the repertoire at all time points.

Points on this clone: As yet, its antigen is unknown.

The run of the v3.0 immunoSEQ assay was at survey level. Libraries were prepared by immunoSEQ multiplex PCR; TCRdb keeps only in-frame clonotypes and omits some of them. The table includes roughly 20,000 clones, about 82% detected once. The ends were cut back, 6 bases at V and 8 bases at J, with 16 bases in the middle. This CDR3 comprises 14 residues. CDR1 and CDR2 (germline): MNHEY, SMNVEV (reference sequence). The source of this sequence is a man in his late teens or twenties with HIV. The rearrangement links TRBV27 to TRBJ1-4; D unresolved. Here the sequenced sample was unsorted PBMCs, taken about 4 years after starting antiretroviral therapy. The CDR3, as DNA: TGTGCCAGCAGGTCCTGGGGAGACGGGGAAAAACTGTTTTTT. Translation gives CASRSWGDGEKLFF.